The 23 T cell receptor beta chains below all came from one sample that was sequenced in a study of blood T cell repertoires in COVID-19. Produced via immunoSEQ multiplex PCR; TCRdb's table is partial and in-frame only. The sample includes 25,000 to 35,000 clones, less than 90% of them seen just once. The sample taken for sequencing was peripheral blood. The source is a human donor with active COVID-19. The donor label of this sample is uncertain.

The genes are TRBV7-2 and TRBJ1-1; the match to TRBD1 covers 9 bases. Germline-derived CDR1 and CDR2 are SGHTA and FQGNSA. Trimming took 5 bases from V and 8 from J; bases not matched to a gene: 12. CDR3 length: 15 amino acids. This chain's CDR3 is CASSAPGQGRYEAFF. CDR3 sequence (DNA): TGTGCCAGCAGCGCACCGGGACAGGGCCGATACGAAGCTTTCTTT.

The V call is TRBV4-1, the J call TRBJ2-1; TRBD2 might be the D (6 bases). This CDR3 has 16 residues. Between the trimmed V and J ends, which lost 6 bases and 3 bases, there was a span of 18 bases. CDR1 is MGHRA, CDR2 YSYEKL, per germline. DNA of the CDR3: TGCGCCAGCAGTCGAAATGGCGGGGCTGTCTACAATGAGCAGTTCTTC. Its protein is CASSRNGGAVYNEQFF.

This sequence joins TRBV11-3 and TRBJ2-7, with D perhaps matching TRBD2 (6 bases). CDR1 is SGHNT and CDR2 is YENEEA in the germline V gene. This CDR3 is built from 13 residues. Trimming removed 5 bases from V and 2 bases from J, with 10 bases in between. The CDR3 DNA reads TGTGCCAGCAGCGTAGGGACTGCCTACGAGCAGTACTTC. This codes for CASSVGTAYEQYF.

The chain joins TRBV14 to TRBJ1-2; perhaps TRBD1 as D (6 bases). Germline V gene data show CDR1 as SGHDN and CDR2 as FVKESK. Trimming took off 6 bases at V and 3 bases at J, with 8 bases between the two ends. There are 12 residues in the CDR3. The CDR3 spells CASRQGDYGYTF. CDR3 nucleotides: TGTGCCAGCAGACAGGGTGACTATGGCTACACCTTC.

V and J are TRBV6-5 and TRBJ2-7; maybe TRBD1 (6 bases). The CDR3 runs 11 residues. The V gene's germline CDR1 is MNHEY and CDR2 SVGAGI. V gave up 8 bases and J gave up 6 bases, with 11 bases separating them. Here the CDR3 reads CASGQGREQYF. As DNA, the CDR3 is TGTGCCAGCGGGCAGGGGCGCGAGCAGTACTTC.

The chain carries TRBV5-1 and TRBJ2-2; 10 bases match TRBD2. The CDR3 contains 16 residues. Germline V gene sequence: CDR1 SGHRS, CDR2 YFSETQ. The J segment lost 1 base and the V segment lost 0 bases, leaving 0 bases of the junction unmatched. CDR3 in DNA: TGCGCCAGCAGCTTGGGGACTAGCGGGAACACCGGGGAGCTGTTTTTT. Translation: CASSLGTSGNTGELFF.

The CDR3 DNA sequence: TGTGCCAGCAATAGCGGGGGGGCCAGGTCCGGGGAGCTGTTTTTT. Amino acids: CASNSGGARSGELFF. The chain carries TRBV9 and TRBJ2-2; 11 nucleotides align to TRBD2. V shed 6 bases, J shed 6 bases, and the junction held 7 bases outside the gene matches. Germline CDR1 SGDLS, CDR2 YYNGEE. This CDR3 contains 15 residues.

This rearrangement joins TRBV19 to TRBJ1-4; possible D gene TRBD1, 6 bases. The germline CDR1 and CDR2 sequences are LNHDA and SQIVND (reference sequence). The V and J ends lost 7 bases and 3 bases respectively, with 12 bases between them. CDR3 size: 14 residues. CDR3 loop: CASKETGPNEKLFF. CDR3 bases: TGTGCCAGTAAAGAGACAGGTCCTAATGAAAAACTGTTTTTT.

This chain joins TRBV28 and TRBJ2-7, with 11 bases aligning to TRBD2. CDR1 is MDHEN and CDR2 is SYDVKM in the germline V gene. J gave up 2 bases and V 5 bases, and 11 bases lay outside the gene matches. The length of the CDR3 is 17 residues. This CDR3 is CASSQGGASGRTYEQYF. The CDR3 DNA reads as TGTGCCAGCAGTCAGGGAGGTGCTAGCGGGAGGACCTACGAGCAGTACTTC.

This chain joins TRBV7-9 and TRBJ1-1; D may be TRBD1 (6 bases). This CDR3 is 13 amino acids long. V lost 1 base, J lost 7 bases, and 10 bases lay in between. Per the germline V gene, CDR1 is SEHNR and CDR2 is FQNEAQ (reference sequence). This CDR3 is CASSLGQAGEAFF. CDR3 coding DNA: TGTGCCAGCAGCTTAGGACAGGCTGGTGAAGCTTTCTTT.

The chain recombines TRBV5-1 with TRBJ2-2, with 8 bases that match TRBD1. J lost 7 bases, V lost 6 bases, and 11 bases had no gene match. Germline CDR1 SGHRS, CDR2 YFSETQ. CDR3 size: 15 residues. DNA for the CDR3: TGCGCCAGCAAGGGACAGGCCCTATTAAACGGGGAGCTGTTTTTT. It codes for CASKGQALLNGELFF. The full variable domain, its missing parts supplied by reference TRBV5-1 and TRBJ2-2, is KAGVTQTPRYLIKTRGQQVTLSCSPISGHRSVSWYQQTPGQGLQFLFEYFSETQRNKGNFPGRFSGRQFSNSRSEMNVSTLELGDSALYLCASKGQALLNGELFFGEGSRLTVL.

DNA for the CDR3: TGTGCCAGCAGTACCCACAGGGGGCCCTACTACGAGCAGTACTTC. Translated: CASSTHRGPYYEQYF. The chain recombines TRBV6-5 with TRBJ2-7, with TRBD1 matching over 9 bases. Germline V gives CDR1 MNHEY, CDR2 SVGAGI. Trimming took 5 bases from V and 3 from J; bases not matched to a gene: 8. This CDR3 is built from 15 residues.

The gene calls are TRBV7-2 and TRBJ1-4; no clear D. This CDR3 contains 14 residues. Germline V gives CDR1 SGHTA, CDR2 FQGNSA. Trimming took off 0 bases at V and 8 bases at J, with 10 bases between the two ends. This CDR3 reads CASSLALAGEKLFF. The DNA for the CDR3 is TGTGCCAGCAGCTTAGCGCTCGCGGGGGAAAAACTGTTTTTT.

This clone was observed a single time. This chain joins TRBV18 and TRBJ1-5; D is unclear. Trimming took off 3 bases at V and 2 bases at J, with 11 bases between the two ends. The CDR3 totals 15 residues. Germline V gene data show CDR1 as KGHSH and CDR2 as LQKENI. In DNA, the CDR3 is TGTGCCAGCTCACCGACTCTGAGTGGCAATCAGCCCCAGCATTTT. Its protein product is CASSPTLSGNQPQHF.

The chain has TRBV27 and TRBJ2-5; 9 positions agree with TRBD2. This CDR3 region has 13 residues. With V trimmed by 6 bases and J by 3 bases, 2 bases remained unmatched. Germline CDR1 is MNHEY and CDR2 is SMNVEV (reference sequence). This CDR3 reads CASRRLAEETQYF. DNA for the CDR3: TGTGCCAGCAGGCGACTAGCGGAAGAGACCCAGTACTTC.

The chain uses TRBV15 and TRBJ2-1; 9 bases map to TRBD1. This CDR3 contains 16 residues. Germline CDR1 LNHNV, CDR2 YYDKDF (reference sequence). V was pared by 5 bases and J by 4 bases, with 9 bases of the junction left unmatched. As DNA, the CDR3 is TGTGCCACCAGCGGAACAGGGGGCGCGAGGTACAATGAGCAGTTCTTC. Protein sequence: CATSGTGGARYNEQFF.

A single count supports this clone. CDR3: CASSQRTGQNTEAFF. CDR3 bases: TGTGCCAGTAGCCAGAGGACGGGACAGAACACTGAAGCTTTCTTT. This chain uses TRBV19 with TRBJ1-1, with a weak D call TRBD1 (6 bases). Germline V gene sequence: CDR1 LNHDA, CDR2 SQIVND (reference sequence). V was trimmed by 6 bases and J by 1 base, leaving 15 bases between them. The CDR3 is made up of 15 amino acids.

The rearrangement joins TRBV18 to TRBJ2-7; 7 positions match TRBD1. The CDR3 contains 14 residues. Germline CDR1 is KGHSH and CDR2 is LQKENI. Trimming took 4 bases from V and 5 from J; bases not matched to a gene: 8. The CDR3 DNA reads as TGTGCCAGCTCACGGGCACCTACAGGGGACGAGCAGTACTTC. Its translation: CASSRAPTGDEQYF.

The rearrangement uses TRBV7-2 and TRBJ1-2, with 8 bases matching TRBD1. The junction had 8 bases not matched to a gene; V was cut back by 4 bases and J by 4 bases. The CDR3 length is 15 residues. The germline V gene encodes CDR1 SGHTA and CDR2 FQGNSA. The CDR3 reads CASSSSTGDIYGYTF. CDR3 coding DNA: TGTGCCAGCAGCTCATCGACAGGGGACATCTATGGCTACACCTTC.

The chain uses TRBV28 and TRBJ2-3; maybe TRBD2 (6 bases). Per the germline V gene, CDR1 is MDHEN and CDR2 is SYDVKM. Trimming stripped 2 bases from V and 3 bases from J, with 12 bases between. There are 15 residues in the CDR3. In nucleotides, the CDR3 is TGTGCCAGCAGTTTACCAGGAGGGCGGACAGATACGCAGTATTTT. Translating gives CASSLPGGRTDTQYF.

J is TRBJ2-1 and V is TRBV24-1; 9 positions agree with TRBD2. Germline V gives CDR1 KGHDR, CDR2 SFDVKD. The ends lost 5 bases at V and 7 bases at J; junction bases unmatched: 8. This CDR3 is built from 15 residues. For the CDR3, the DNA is TGTGCCACCAGTGGGAGGAGCGGGGGGACGAATGAGCAGTTCTTC. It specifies CATSGRSGGTNEQFF.

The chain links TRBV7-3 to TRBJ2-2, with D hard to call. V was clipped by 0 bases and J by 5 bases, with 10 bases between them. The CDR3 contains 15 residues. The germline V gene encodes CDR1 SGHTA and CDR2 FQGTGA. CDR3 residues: CASSLTYRLTGELFF. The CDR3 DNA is TGTGCCAGCAGCTTAACGTATCGCCTAACCGGGGAGCTGTTTTTT.

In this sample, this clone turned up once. CDR3 nucleotide sequence: TGCAGCGTTGTGACCATTTCGAGGCAGAACCTACAAGAGACCCAGTACTTC. Encoded protein: CSVVTISRQNLQETQYF. V usage is TRBV29-1 and J usage is TRBJ2-5; D remains ambiguous. The V gene's germline CDR1 is SQVTM and CDR2 ANQGSEA. This CDR3 has 17 residues. The ends were cut back, 4 bases at V and 2 bases at J, with 23 bases in the middle.